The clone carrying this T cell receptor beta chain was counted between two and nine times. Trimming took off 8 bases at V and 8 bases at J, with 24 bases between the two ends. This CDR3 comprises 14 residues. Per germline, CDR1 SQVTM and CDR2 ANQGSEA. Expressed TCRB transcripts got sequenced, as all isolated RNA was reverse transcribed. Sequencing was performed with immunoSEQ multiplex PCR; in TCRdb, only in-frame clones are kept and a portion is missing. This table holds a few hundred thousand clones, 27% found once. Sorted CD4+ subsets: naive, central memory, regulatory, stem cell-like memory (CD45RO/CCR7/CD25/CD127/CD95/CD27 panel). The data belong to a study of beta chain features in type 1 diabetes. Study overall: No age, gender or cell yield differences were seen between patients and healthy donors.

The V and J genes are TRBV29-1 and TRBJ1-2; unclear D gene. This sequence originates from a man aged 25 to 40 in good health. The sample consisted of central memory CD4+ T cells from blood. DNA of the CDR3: TGCAGCACGGATTCGGGAGAGTCGGCTGGGGGCTACACCTTC. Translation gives CSTDSGESAGGYTF.